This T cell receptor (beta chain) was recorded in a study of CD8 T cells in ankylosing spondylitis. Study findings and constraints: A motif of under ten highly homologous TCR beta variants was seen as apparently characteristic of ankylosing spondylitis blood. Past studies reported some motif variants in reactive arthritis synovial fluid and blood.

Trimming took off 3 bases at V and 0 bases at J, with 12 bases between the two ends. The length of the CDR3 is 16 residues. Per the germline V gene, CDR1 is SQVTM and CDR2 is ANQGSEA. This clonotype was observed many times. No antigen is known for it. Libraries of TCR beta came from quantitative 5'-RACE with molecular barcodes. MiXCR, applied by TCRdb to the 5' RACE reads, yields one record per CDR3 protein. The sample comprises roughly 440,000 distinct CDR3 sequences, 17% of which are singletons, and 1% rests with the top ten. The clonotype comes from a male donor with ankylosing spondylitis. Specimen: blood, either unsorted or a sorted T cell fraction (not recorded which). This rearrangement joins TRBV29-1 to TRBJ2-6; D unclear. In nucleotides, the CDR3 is TGCAGCGTTGATACCAGCGCGAGCTCTGGGGCCAACGTCCTGACTTTC. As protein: CSVDTSASSGANVLTF.